The rows below give T cell receptor beta chains drawn from one sample of a study of cytomegalovirus exposure and HLA in healthy donors. TCRdb's copy holds only in-frame clones and misses some; the assay was immunoSEQ multiplex PCR. The sample records more than 65,000 clones, 60% to 75% being singletons. The specimen sequenced was PBMCs. The source is a woman aged 60-75 years in good health and CMV-seropositive. Both conserved end residues are part of each CDR3. The order of the fields is D gene, clone size, J gene, V gene, CDR3 DNA, CDR3 protein. D genes are given only for firm matches. Size values are once, few and many counts, or a class for expanded clones, and some rows have none.

d_gene: -; abundance: -; j_gene: TRBJ2-7; v_gene: TRBV7-5; CDR3nt: TGTGCCAGAAGCTTAGTCGCGGGGGAGAGCTCCTACGAGCAGTACTTC; CDR3aa: CARSLVAGESSYEQYF
d_gene: -; abundance: -; j_gene: TRBJ1-5; v_gene: TRBV19; CDR3nt: TGTGCCAGTAGCCTGACAGGTGACGGTCAGCCCCAGCATTTT; CDR3aa: CASSLTGDGQPQHF
d_gene: TRBD2; abundance: many; j_gene: TRBJ2-7; v_gene: TRBV5-1; CDR3nt: TGCGCCAGCAGCTTGGTTAGCGGGAGAATCTACGAGCAGTACTTC; CDR3aa: CASSLVSGRIYEQYF
d_gene: TRBD2; abundance: -; j_gene: TRBJ2-2; v_gene: TRBV19; CDR3nt: TGTGCCAGTATAACGACTAGCGGGAGTGACACCGGGGAGCTGTTTTTT; CDR3aa: CASITTSGSDTGELFF
d_gene: -; abundance: -; j_gene: TRBJ1-4; v_gene: TRBV18; CDR3nt: TGTGCCAGCTCCCGCACAGGGACGGCGGACGAAAAACTGTTTTTT; CDR3aa: CASSRTGTADEKLFF
d_gene: -; abundance: few; j_gene: TRBJ1-2; v_gene: TRBV5-8; CDR3nt: TGTGCCAGCAGCTTGGCCGGGTCAGCCCGAGGCTACACCTTC; CDR3aa: CASSLAGSARGYTF
d_gene: TRBD1; abundance: -; j_gene: TRBJ1-2; v_gene: TRBV5-1; CDR3nt: TGCGCCAGCAGCCTAGGACAGGGGGTTGATGGCTACACCTTC; CDR3aa: CASSLGQGVDGYTF
d_gene: TRBD1; abundance: few; j_gene: TRBJ1-1; v_gene: TRBV6-1; CDR3nt: TGTGCCAGCAGTGTACAGGGGCGCACTGAAGCTTTCTTT; CDR3aa: CASSVQGRTEAFF
d_gene: -; abundance: -; j_gene: TRBJ1-2; v_gene: TRBV30; CDR3nt: TGTGCCTGGAAGCAAAGGGGGAGAGTCTATGGCTACACCTTC; CDR3aa: CAWKQRGRVYGYTF
d_gene: TRBD2; abundance: once; j_gene: TRBJ2-3; v_gene: TRBV19; CDR3nt: TGTGCCAGTAGTATAGATCGTATTAGCGGGATTACAGATACGCAGTATTTT; CDR3aa: CASSIDRISGITDTQYF
d_gene: TRBD1; abundance: -; j_gene: TRBJ2-7; v_gene: TRBV6-5; CDR3nt: TGTGCCACCATGCGACAGGGGGCCCCCTACGAGCAGTACTTC; CDR3aa: CATMRQGAPYEQYF
d_gene: TRBD2; abundance: -; j_gene: TRBJ2-1; v_gene: TRBV2; CDR3nt: TGTGCCAGCAGTGGACTAGCGGGAAATGGGGAGCAGTTCTTC; CDR3aa: CASSGLAGNGEQFF